This is a list of T cell receptor beta chains from one sample in a study of CD8 T cells in Susac syndrome. One entry per CDR3 protein, called by TCRdb with MiXCR from the immunoSEQ multiplex PCR reads. The profile shows around 220,000 distinct CDR3 sequences, around 90% of them singletons. Sequenced material: CD8+ T cells from PBMCs. Receptors originate from a human donor with multiple sclerosis. Both conserved end residues are part of each CDR3. The size field is filled for only some rows; it gives once, few, many or a size class.

j_call,clone_size,v_call,cdr3_aa
TRBJ2-1,.,TRBV9,CASSVGVAGAGYNEQFF
TRBJ1-2,.,TRBV15,CATSREEGGQGDGYTF
TRBJ1-3,.,TRBV20-1,CSARDLGDSRVFSGNTIYF
TRBJ2-6,.,TRBV7-9,CASSPPYGSGANVLTF
TRBJ2-6,once,TRBV6-4,CASSEGTAGMRANVLTF
TRBJ1-6,.,TRBV6-5,CASSYRGDPFGYNSPLHF
TRBJ1-3,.,TRBV4-3,CASSQDFDRGSGNTIYF
TRBJ2-2,.,TRBV20-1,CSAGGGNTGELFF
TRBJ2-4,once,TRBV13,CASSLALRGIQYF
TRBJ2-7,.,TRBV7-9,CASRTLDRDEQYF
TRBJ1-3,.,TRBV7-6,CASSLDLGTGNTIYF
TRBJ2-4,.,TRBV12-3/TRBV12-4,CASSLERELAKNIQYF
TRBJ2-7,.,TRBV30,CAWSQSGGRAYEQYF
TRBJ2-1,few,TRBV19,CASTPGGSGNEQFF
TRBJ1-4,few,TRBV6-5,CASSLTGVGEKLFF
TRBJ2-7,.,TRBV20-1,CSALGLGLGSYEQYF
TRBJ2-7,.,TRBV7-3,CASSFDRPYEQYF
TRBJ2-3,.,TRBV27,CASSSGTGAADTQYF
TRBJ2-7,.,TRBV4-1,CASSQGGIAYEQYF
TRBJ2-7,.,TRBV7-9,CASSLGPQQSYEQYF
TRBJ2-3,.,TRBV2,CATLDGGVDTQYF
TRBJ2-5,.,TRBV6-6,CASSYSRAAQETQYF
TRBJ2-3,.,TRBV5-1,CASSLRADTQYF
TRBJ2-7,.,TRBV30,CAWSPGQSYEQYF
TRBJ2-7,.,TRBV2,CASSYRDGSYEQYF
TRBJ2-3,.,TRBV7-6,CASSFRGPSHTDTQYF
TRBJ2-1,.,TRBV3-1,CASSQDSGGPYNEQFF
TRBJ2-1,.,TRBV25-1,CASSAGGGSYNEQFF
TRBJ2-3,.,TRBV6-6,CASSWWAGDSSDTQYF
TRBJ1-2,.,TRBV4-1,CASSQEGWNADGYTF
TRBJ1-4,.,TRBV7-9,CASSSNQGAANEKLFF
TRBJ2-1,.,TRBV19,CASNSGSANNEQFF
TRBJ2-5,few,TRBV6-5,CASSYATDQETQYF
TRBJ2-6,once,TRBV28,CASSLRDRGQSGANVLTF
TRBJ2-6,.,TRBV6-5,CASSYSNPGYDSGANVLTF
TRBJ2-5,once,TRBV4-1,CASSQGGGLEETQYF
TRBJ2-7,.,TRBV5-6,CASSFRTGGGYEQYF
TRBJ2-7,.,TRBV15,CATRGQDYEQYF
TRBJ2-1,.,TRBV19,CASSRGLAGNEQFF
TRBJ1-1,.,TRBV9,CASSGQGGNTEAFF
TRBJ2-7,.,TRBV13,CASSSRELANHYEQYF
TRBJ2-3,.,TRBV7-6,CASSRSGSRTDTQYF
TRBJ1-3,.,TRBV4-1,CASSQRSVSGNTIYF
TRBJ2-1,.,TRBV6-2/TRBV6-3,CASRPSGTSSYNEQFF
TRBJ2-1,.,TRBV5-6,CASNLLAGGTYNEQLF
TRBJ2-2,.,TRBV5-1,CASSWAGELFF
TRBJ1-1,.,TRBV19,CASSILVAGEAFF
TRBJ2-3,.,TRBV20-1,CSANPRAGGTDTQYF
TRBJ1-1,.,TRBV7-2,CASLGGGDPTRTEAFF
TRBJ2-3,.,TRBV9,CASSRPRTTSTDTQYF
TRBJ1-5,.,TRBV15,CATSGDNQPQHF
TRBJ2-2,.,TRBV6-9,CASSHTGTSFTGELFF
TRBJ1-6,.,TRBV27,CASSSQGYNSPLHF
TRBJ2-7,.,TRBV20-1,CSASGSASYEQYF